These 23 T cell receptor beta chains came from one sample sequenced in a study of blood T cells in healthy people across ages. With a J-beta primer mix and a sample-barcoded 5' primer, a second PCR ran about 6 to 11 cycles. MiXCR was run by TCRdb on the 5' RACE reads, yielding one entry per CDR3 protein. Of approximately 810,000 distinct CDR3 sequences in the sample, under 35% were seen once. Sample: blood. The receptors shown here come from a woman of 80 years or more in good health.

V usage is TRBV6-1 and J usage is TRBJ2-1; D is perhaps TRBD2 (6 bases). The CDR3 extends over 13 amino acids. Germline lookup yields CDR1 MNHNS and CDR2 SASEGT. The CDR3 DNA sequence: TGTGCTAGCGGACCAGGACTGTCCAACGAGCAGTTCTTC. It codes for CASGPGLSNEQFF.

The chain has TRBV7-2 and TRBJ2-4; no clear D gene. The DNA end favors TRBJ2-7, so the J call may be wrong. Per the germline V gene, CDR1 is SGHTA and CDR2 is FQGNSA. This CDR3 is 14 amino acids long. CDR3 nucleotide sequence: TGTGCCAGCAGCTTAGAGCCCAATGCCCTCGAGCAGTACTTC. This codes for CASSLEPNALEQYF.

This clonotype was picked up a small number of times. V gene TRBV28 combines with J gene TRBJ2-7; 9 nucleotides match TRBD1. The CDR3 loop spans 15 amino acids. From germline, CDR1 is MDHEN and CDR2 SYDVKM. With V trimmed by 6 bases and J by 1 base, 7 bases remained unmatched. This chain's CDR3 is CASRVTGGASYEQYF. In nucleotides, the CDR3 is TGTGCCAGCAGAGTGACAGGGGGGGCATCCTACGAGCAGTACTTC.

CDR3 loop: CASSLMNYRGLSEQYF. The CDR3 coding sequence is TGTGCCAGCAGTTTGATGAATTACAGGGGGCTTAGCGAGCAGTACTTC. This rearrangement joins TRBV12-3 or TRBV12-4 to TRBJ2-5; 9 bases align to TRBD1. The closer fit of TRBJ2-7 to the DNA end suggests the J call may be wrong. There are 16 residues in the CDR3.

The table lists this clonotype with many counts. The chain carries TRBV28 and TRBJ2-5; 12 bases map to TRBD2. CDR1 MDHEN and CDR2 SYDVKM come from the germline V gene. With 5 bases clipped from V and 5 bases from J, the junction kept 6 bases outside the gene matches. This CDR3 comprises 15 residues. Here the CDR3 reads CASSPSGGALETQYF. Here the CDR3 DNA reads TGTGCCAGCAGTCCTAGCGGGGGGGCCTTGGAGACCCAGTACTTC. The entire variable domain, with the rest obtained from reference TRBV28 and TRBJ2-5, is as follows: DVKVTQSSRYLVKRTGEKVFLECVQDMDHENMFWYRQDPGLGLRLIYFSYDVKMKEKGDIPEGYSVSREKKERFSLILESASTNQTSMYLCASSPSGGALETQYFGPGTRLLVL.

This clonotype was recorded a few times. This sequence may be a read error, since a much larger clone differs from it by one base. The chain uses TRBV6-6 and TRBJ2-3; TRBD2 might be the D (6 bases). Germline V gene lookup returns CDR1 MNHNY and CDR2 SVGAGI (reference sequence). The CDR3 runs to 16 residues. Trimming shortened V by 6 bases and J by 2 bases, and 18 bases separated the two germline ends. The CDR3 spells CASRLGTGGNTDTQYF. DNA of the CDR3: TGTGCCAGCAGACTCGGGACTGGCGGGAACACAGATACGCAGTATTTT.

DNA for the CDR3: TGTGCCAGCAGTCCAGGGACAGGGGGCGCCTACAATGAGCAGTTCTTC. This gives the protein CASSPGTGGAYNEQFF. The chain links TRBV12-3 or TRBV12-4 to TRBJ2-1, with 12 bases that match TRBD1. V dropped 5 bases and J dropped 2; count of bases not matched to a gene: 4. The CDR3 runs to 16 residues.

The rearrangement links TRBV20-1 to TRBJ1-2; D not certain. V dropped 0 bases and J dropped 4 bases, with 12 bases sitting between them. CDR1 DFQATT and CDR2 SNEGSKA come from the germline V gene (reference sequence). The CDR3 covers 14 residues. CDR3 sequence reads: CSARDIGGGYGYTF. Written as DNA, the CDR3 is TGCAGTGCTAGAGATATCGGAGGAGGCTATGGCTACACCTTC.

This clonotype was observed a few times. The chain carries TRBV6-1 and TRBJ1-5; D may be TRBD1 (5 bases). V dropped 10 bases and J dropped 3 bases, with 10 bases sitting between them. The CDR3 runs 12 residues. Germline CDR1 and CDR2: MNHNS and SASEGT. This chain's CDR3 is CAIGTHNQPQHF. CDR3 DNA sequence: TGTGCCATCGGGACGCACAATCAGCCCCAGCATTTT.

Concerning this clonotype: One end of the junction does not line up with germline, which may come from a read error. This rearrangement joins TRBV28 to TRBJ2-1; D is uncertain. This CDR3 region has 13 residues. Per germline, CDR1 MDHEN and CDR2 SYDVKM. The CDR3, as DNA: TGTGCCAGCAGTACCGGAATTCACAACGAGCAGTTCTTC. It encodes CASSTGIHNEQFF.

This clonotype occurred many times. The CDR3 is CSVDPTGKDGYTF. CDR3 nucleotide sequence: TGCAGCGTTGACCCGACAGGGAAAGATGGCTACACCTTC. The chain has TRBV29-1 and TRBJ1-2; 7 bases match TRBD1. Looked up from germline, CDR1 is SQVTM and CDR2 is ANQGSEA. This CDR3 region has 13 residues. J lost 6 bases, V lost 3 bases, and 7 bases had no gene match.

On this clonotype: A single base separates this from a much larger clone, so it may be a read error. V usage is TRBV7-2 and J usage is TRBJ1-6, with D perhaps matching TRBD1 (6 bases). This CDR3 region has 13 residues. CDR1 SGHTA and CDR2 FQGNSA come from the germline V gene. CDR3 coding DNA: TGTGCCGGCAGCGAGGACAGCTCTTCACCCCTCCACTTT. As protein: CAGSEDSSSPLHF. Filled out from reference TRBV7-2 and TRBJ1-6, the complete variable domain reads GAGVSQSPSNKVTEKGKDVELRCDPISGHTALYWYRQSLGQGLEFLIYFQGNSAPDKSGLPSDRFSAERTGGSVSTLTIQRTQQEDSAVYLCAGSEDSSSPLHFGNGTRLTVT.

This clonotype was observed many times. The J gene is TRBJ1-2, the V gene TRBV12-3 or TRBV12-4; unclear D gene. CDR3 length: 13 residues. V lost 6 bases and J lost 2, with 10 bases in between. CDR3 sequence reads: CASSPTQNYGYTF. The CDR3 coding sequence is TGTGCCAGCAGCCCTACACAGAACTATGGCTACACCTTC.

This clonotype was seen once. This rearrangement joins TRBV4-2 to TRBJ1-4; D call uncertain. V lost 1 base, J lost 0 bases, and 9 bases lay in between. The CDR3 runs to 16 residues. Germline CDR1 and CDR2: LGHNA and YNFKEQ. The CDR3 sequence: CASSQAGGTTNEKLFF. The DNA of the CDR3 is TGTGCCAGCAGCCAAGCTGGCGGAACAACTAATGAAAAACTGTTTTTT.

The rearrangement uses TRBV12-3 or TRBV12-4 and TRBJ2-7; TRBD1 matches 7 bases. The CDR3 consists of 13 residues. CDR3 DNA sequence: TGCGCCAGCAGGCCCACAGGGGTCCACGAGCAGTACGTC. Its protein is CASRPTGVHEQYV.

The chain combines TRBV12-3 or TRBV12-4 with TRBJ2-7; TRBD2 agrees at 9 bases. The CDR3 covers 16 residues. J gave up 6 bases and V 0 bases, and 9 bases lay outside the gene matches. The CDR3 loop is CASSLAGGGRDCEQYF. The DNA of the CDR3 is TGTGCCAGCAGTTTAGCAGGGGGCGGGAGGGACTGCGAGCAGTACTTC.

This rearrangement joins TRBV20-1 to TRBJ1-2; 10 nucleotides match TRBD1. The germline V gene encodes CDR1 DFQATT and CDR2 SNEGSKA (reference sequence). The CDR3 has 15 amino acids. Trimming at V came to 1 base and at J to 5 bases, leaving 7 bases not matched to a gene. The CDR3 here is CSARAGTGVSYGYTF. CDR3 DNA: TGCAGTGCTAGAGCCGGGACAGGGGTCTCTTATGGCTACACCTTC.

The chain joins TRBV2 to TRBJ2-1; tentative D call: TRBD2 (5 bases). There are 19 residues in the CDR3. Trimming took 3 bases from V and 13 from J, leaving 34 bases between them. The V gene's germline CDR1 is SNHLY and CDR2 FYNNEI. CDR3 residues: CASSDRGRQLVSGQETQFF. The CDR3 coding sequence is TGTGCCAGCAGTGATCGTGGTCGCCAGTTGGTGAGCGGCCAAGAGACCCAGTTCTTC.

At least ten counts were recorded for this clonotype. This chain connects TRBV9 to TRBJ1-1; tentative D call: TRBD1 (5 bases). Trimming left V 3 bases short and J 1 base short, with 7 bases between. The germline CDR1 and CDR2 sequences are SGDLS and YYNGEE. The CDR3 has 13 amino acids. CDR3 sequence: CASSGQGNTEAFF. In DNA, the CDR3 is TGTGCCAGCAGCGGCCAGGGGAACACTGAAGCTTTCTTT.

Many counts were recorded for this clonotype. The gene calls are TRBV11-2 and TRBJ2-5; D is possibly TRBD1 (6 bases). CDR3 size: 14 residues. Looked up from germline, CDR1 is SGHAT and CDR2 is FQNNGV. V was clipped by 0 bases and J by 4 bases, with 9 bases between them. The CDR3 DNA reads TGTGCCAGCAGCTTAGAAAGGGGGTCAGAGACCCAGTACTTC. It is translated as CASSLERGSETQYF.

The chain links TRBV25-1 to TRBJ1-1, with D unclear. There are 14 residues in the CDR3. Germline V gene lookup returns CDR1 MGHDK and CDR2 SYGVNS. V gave up 2 bases and J gave up 4 bases, with 11 bases separating them. DNA for the CDR3: TGTGCCAGCAGTGAACGAACCTGGGGCACTGAAGCTTTCTTT. It is translated as CASSERTWGTEAFF.

This clonotype was seen many times. J is TRBJ2-3 and V is TRBV10-2; 10 positions match TRBD2. CDR1 and CDR2 from the germline V gene are WSHSY and SAAADI. Unmatched junction bases numbered 7, after V lost 6 bases and J lost 1 base. This CDR3 comprises 16 residues. CDR3 loop: CASRNTGTSGTDTQYF. As DNA, the CDR3 is TGCGCCAGCAGGAACACCGGGACTAGCGGCACAGATACGCAGTATTTT.

The chain carries TRBV5-1 and TRBJ2-1; D remains ambiguous. In germline, CDR1 is SGHRS, CDR2 YFSETQ. The CDR3 sequence is 13 residues long. V lost 3 bases and J lost 8, with 12 bases in between. CDR3 loop: CASSSPTQDEQFF. Written as DNA, the CDR3 is TGCGCCAGCAGCTCGCCCACTCAGGATGAGCAGTTCTTC.